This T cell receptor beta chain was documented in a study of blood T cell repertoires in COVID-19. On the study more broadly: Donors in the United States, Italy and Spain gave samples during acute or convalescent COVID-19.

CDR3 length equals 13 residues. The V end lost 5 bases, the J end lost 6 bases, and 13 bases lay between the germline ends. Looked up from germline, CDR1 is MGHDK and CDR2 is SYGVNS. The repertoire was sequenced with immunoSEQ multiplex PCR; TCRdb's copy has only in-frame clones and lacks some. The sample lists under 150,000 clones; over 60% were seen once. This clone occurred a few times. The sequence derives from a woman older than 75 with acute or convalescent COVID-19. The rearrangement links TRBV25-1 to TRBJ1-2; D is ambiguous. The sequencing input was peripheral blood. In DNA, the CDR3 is TGTGCCAGCAGTACCGACACCCTGGATGGCTACACCTTC. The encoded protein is CASSTDTLDGYTF.